The 9 T cell receptor beta chains below come from one sample, sequenced in a study of shared clonotypes between healthy human individuals. Here immunoSEQ multiplex PCR was the method, and the copy in TCRdb shows in-frame clones only, minus some. The data hold over 2 million clones, with roughly 95% observed a single time. Sequencing used naive CD4+ T cells sorted from blood. Stated subset: CD45RA+ positively selected. The receptors were sampled from a man between 18 and 29 years old in good health.

V is TRBV6-1 and J is TRBJ1-5, with 10 bases aligning to TRBD1. Germline values: CDR1 MNHNS, CDR2 SASEGT. V was pared by 3 bases and J by 3 bases, with 5 bases of the junction left unmatched. The CDR3 runs to 16 residues. This CDR3 is CASSERDRGHNQPQHF. The DNA for the CDR3 is TGTGCCAGCAGTGAGCGGGACAGGGGCCACAATCAGCCCCAGCATTTT.

This clone was seen a single time. Other DNA sequences in this sample translate to the same CDR3. The V call is TRBV7-9, the J call TRBJ2-5; 8 nucleotides align to TRBD1. This CDR3 is 15 amino acids long. V trimming: 0 bases; J trimming: 7 bases; junction bases outside the gene matches: 7. CDR1 SEHNR and CDR2 FQNEAQ come from the germline V gene (reference sequence). The CDR3 region has the DNA TGTGCCAGCAGCTTAGCAAAGGGACAGGAGGGGACCCAGTACTTC. Protein sequence: CASSLAKGQEGTQYF.

The V and J genes are TRBV5-6 and TRBJ2-1; 11 positions match TRBD1. The CDR3 consists of 14 residues. Germline CDR1 SGHDT, CDR2 YYEEEE. With 3 bases clipped from V and 8 bases from J, the junction kept 4 bases outside the gene matches. The CDR3 DNA reads TGTGCCAGCAGCTGGGACAGGGGGTCAGATGAGCAGTTCTTC. Its protein is CASSWDRGSDEQFF.

This chain joins TRBV27 and TRBJ2-1; 9 positions match TRBD2. Germline V gene data show CDR1 as MNHEY and CDR2 as SMNVEV (reference sequence). This CDR3 has 15 residues. Trimming at V came to 2 bases and at J to 6 bases, leaving 5 bases not matched to a gene. The CDR3 loop reads CASSLVLAGFNEQFF. The CDR3 coding sequence is TGTGCCAGCAGTTTAGTCCTAGCGGGATTCAATGAGCAGTTCTTC.

This clone was found once. This chain connects TRBV7-2 to TRBJ2-7; no reliable D call. The germline CDR1 and CDR2 sequences are SGHTA and FQGNSA. The CDR3 is 14 amino acids. With 1 base removed from V and 1 base from J, the gap between germline ends came to 8 bases. CDR3 sequence (DNA): TGTGCCAGCAGCTTAGACCGTTTTTCCTACGAGCAGTACTTC. Its protein product is CASSLDRFSYEQYF.

The rearrangement joins TRBV18 to TRBJ2-5, with 7 bases fitting TRBD1. Germline V gene sequence: CDR1 KGHSH, CDR2 LQKENI. V was clipped by 4 bases and J by 5 bases; unmatched bases: 7. The CDR3 is made up of 14 amino acids. CDR3 sequence reads: CASSLRQGGETQYF. The CDR3 DNA reads TGTGCCAGCTCACTGAGACAGGGTGGTGAGACCCAGTACTTC.

This rearrangement joins TRBV6-1 to TRBJ2-6; weak D call: TRBD1 (5 bases). The CDR3 is 14 residues long. V lost 9 bases to trimming and J lost 2 bases, with 11 bases between them. Germline values: CDR1 MNHNS, CDR2 SASEGT. This CDR3 is CASYRFPGANVLTF. In nucleotides, the CDR3 is TGTGCCAGTTACAGGTTTCCTGGGGCCAACGTCCTGACTTTC.

The chain links TRBV6-6 to TRBJ2-3; the D is unclear. This CDR3 spans 11 amino acids. From germline, CDR1 is MNHNY and CDR2 SVGAGI (reference sequence). V was cut by 4 bases and J by 4 bases, with 3 bases left in between. This CDR3 is CASSWSDTQYF. The CDR3 nucleotides read TGTGCCAGCAGTTGGTCAGATACGCAGTATTTT.

The V call is TRBV30, the J call TRBJ1-2, with D possibly matching TRBD1 (5 bases). The germline V gene encodes CDR1 GTSNPN and CDR2 SVGIG (reference sequence). Trimming pared 1 base from V and 8 bases from J, leaving 11 bases between. The CDR3 loop spans 12 amino acids. The CDR3 is CAWSGAGSGYTF. CDR3 in DNA: TGTGCCTGGAGTGGGGCAGGGTCGGGCTACACCTTC.